This T cell receptor beta chain emerged from a study of cytomegalovirus exposure and HLA in healthy donors. Study-level background: Per a later analysis, the approximately 690 first-cohort and 120 validation repertoires shared one platform.

Study results and limitations: Through in vitro validation, three CMV-associated chains were shown to be specific for CMV antigens. Subsequent analysis revealed that first-cohort TCR clusters tended to co-occur in the approximately 120 validation repertoires.

This CDR3 comprises 14 residues. Germline V lookup: CDR1 SNHLY, CDR2 FYNNEI. Trimming removed 5 bases from V and 3 bases from J, with 13 bases in between. Generated by immunoSEQ multiplex PCR, the TCRdb table keeps only in-frame clones and is missing some. Of around 55,000 clones in the sample, around 90% were seen once. On this clone itself: Its antigen is not identified.

The specimen sequenced was PBMCs. The source of this sequence is a man in his late teens or twenties in good health and CMV-seronegative. The rearrangement uses TRBV2 and TRBJ1-1; D might be TRBD1 (6 bases). For the CDR3, the DNA is TGTGCCAGCAGTTTAGACAGGCGCGACACTGAAGCTTTCTTT. It specifies CASSLDRRDTEAFF. The whole variable domain, filled in from reference TRBV2 and TRBJ1-1, reads EPEVTQTPSHQVTQMGQEVILRCVPISNHLYFYWYRQILGQKVEFLVSFYNNEISEKSEIFDDQFSVERPDGSNFTLKIRSTKLEDSAMYFCASSLDRRDTEAFFGQGTRLTVV.